The T cell receptor (beta chain) under discussion was sequenced for a study of control samples from healthy donors and cancer patients. This clone was seen a handful of times. Method: immunoSEQ multiplex PCR; TCRdb's copy keeps in-frame clones and lacks some. The table has about 130,000 clones, more than 80% seen once; the top ten hold about 2.5%. The TCR sequence derives from a man between 35 and 55 years old in good health. The specimen sequenced was blood.

CDR3 DNA sequence: TGTGCCAGCAGCTTAGAGGGGGTCGGGACCCAGTACTTC. This translates into CASSLEGVGTQYF. This chain joins TRBV11-2 and TRBJ2-5; the D call may be TRBD1 or TRBD2 (5 bases each). V was pared by 0 bases and J by 7 bases, with 9 bases between. The CDR3 covers 13 residues. Germline assignment: CDR1 SGHAT and CDR2 FQNNGV.